The 27 T cell receptor beta chains below all came from one sample that was sequenced in a study of shared clonotypes between healthy human individuals. Here immunoSEQ multiplex PCR was the method, and the copy in TCRdb shows in-frame clones only, minus some. The data show approximately 720,000 clones, with roughly 94% seen just once and 20% to 25% held by the top ten. Naive CD8 cells, CD45RO-negative and positively selected for CCR7, excluded terminally differentiated effector memory CD45RA+ cells. Sequences were obtained from naive CD8+ T cells sorted from blood. The receptors come from a young man in good health.

Concerning this clone: The sample has other DNA sequences that encode this CDR3 too. This chain connects TRBV7-9 to TRBJ2-7; D uncertain. CDR3 size: 13 residues. Germline-derived CDR1 and CDR2 are SEHNR and FQNEAQ (reference sequence). Trimming cost V 4 bases and J 0 bases, with 7 bases left between them. CDR3 amino acids: CASSSRSSYEQYF. CDR3 nucleotide sequence: TGTGCCAGCAGCTCCAGGAGCTCCTACGAGCAGTACTTC.

The genes are TRBV28 and TRBJ2-5; 12 positions match TRBD2. V trimming: 2 bases; J trimming: 5 bases; junction bases outside the gene matches: 9. The CDR3 totals 17 residues. The germline CDR1 and CDR2 sequences are MDHEN and SYDVKM. The CDR3 sequence is CASSLNDRLAGGETQYF. In DNA form, the CDR3 reads TGTGCCAGCAGTTTAAATGATCGGCTAGCGGGAGGGGAGACCCAGTACTTC. Supplemented by reference TRBV28 and TRBJ2-5, the full variable domain reads DVKVTQSSRYLVKRTGEKVFLECVQDMDHENMFWYRQDPGLGLRLIYFSYDVKMKEKGDIPEGYSVSREKKERFSLILESASTNQTSMYLCASSLNDRLAGGETQYFGPGTRLLVL.

The rearrangement links TRBV28 to TRBJ2-7, with a possible D match to TRBD1 (6 bases). The germline V and J ends were trimmed by 4 bases and 3 bases, with 13 bases remaining between them. The germline CDR1 and CDR2 sequences are MDHEN and SYDVKM. The CDR3 runs 14 residues. Here the CDR3 DNA reads TGTGCCAGCAGTTCCTACAGGGTACTCTACGAGCAGTACTTC. This encodes CASSSYRVLYEQYF.

V is TRBV27 and J is TRBJ1-1, with D possibly matching TRBD1 (5 bases). Per germline, CDR1 MNHEY and CDR2 SMNVEV (reference sequence). This CDR3 comprises 14 residues. V was shortened by 3 bases and J by 4 bases, with 12 bases between the two germline ends. CDR3 loop: CASSFGTVGTEAFF. CDR3 sequence (DNA): TGTGCCAGCAGTTTCGGGACGGTCGGCACTGAAGCTTTCTTT.

As concerns this clone: The sample carries other DNA sequences with the same CDR3. The chain recombines TRBV6-1 with TRBJ2-1, with 11 bases that match TRBD2. V lost 2 bases to trimming and J lost 4 bases; unmatched junction nucleotides: 1. This CDR3 is 15 amino acids long. Germline loops: CDR1 MNHNS, CDR2 SASEGT. CDR3 sequence: CASSELAGGYNEQFF. DNA of the CDR3: TGTGCCAGCAGTGAATTAGCGGGAGGGTACAATGAGCAGTTCTTC.

This chain links TRBV30 with TRBJ1-3; weak D call: TRBD1 (5 bases). V lost 4 bases and J 0 bases, leaving 13 bases between the germline ends. The germline CDR1 and CDR2 sequences are GTSNPN and SVGIG (reference sequence). CDR3 size: 15 residues. CDR3 residues: CAWTPGLISGNTIYF. The CDR3 DNA sequence: TGTGCCTGGACCCCGGGACTGATCTCTGGAAACACCATATATTTT.

This clone was seen just once. This rearrangement joins TRBV13 to TRBJ2-1, with D tentatively TRBD1 or TRBD2 (5 bases each). CDR1 and CDR2 (germline): PRHDT, FYEKMQ (reference sequence). The ends were cut back, 0 bases at V and 0 bases at J, with 15 bases in the middle. This CDR3 contains 18 residues. DNA for the CDR3: TGTGCCAGCAGCTTAGGCCTCGGGGCGGGCTTCTCCTACAATGAGCAGTTCTTC. Protein: CASSLGLGAGFSYNEQFF.

The CDR3, as DNA: TGTGCCAGCAGCGATCGACAGGGGGAGGGCTACACCTTC. Amino acids: CASSDRQGEGYTF. The chain links TRBV14 to TRBJ1-2; the match to TRBD1 covers 9 bases. The V gene's germline CDR1 is SGHDN and CDR2 FVKESK. V was clipped by 5 bases and J by 8 bases; unmatched bases: 6. The length of the CDR3 is 13 residues.

V gene TRBV7-9 combines with J gene TRBJ2-1; 11 bases fit TRBD2. Losses at the gene ends were 4 bases for V and 7 bases for J; bases not matched to a gene: 9. CDR1 is SEHNR and CDR2 is FQNEAQ in the germline V gene (reference sequence). The CDR3 is 16 residues long. The CDR3 bases are TGTGCCAGCAGCTGGACTAGCGGGTCGGCGGGGAATGAGCAGTTCTTC. This sequence encodes CASSWTSGSAGNEQFF.

The rearrangement uses TRBV9 and TRBJ2-1; no definite D call. Germline CDR1 and CDR2: SGDLS and YYNGEE. This CDR3 region has 17 residues. V was shortened by 3 bases and J by 0 bases, with 16 bases between the two germline ends. Written as DNA, the CDR3 is TGTGCCAGCAGCGGTGGCCGGGCGGTGAGCTCCTACAATGAGCAGTTCTTC. Its protein product is CASSGGRAVSSYNEQFF. Combining the CDR3 with reference TRBV9 and TRBJ2-1 gives the whole variable domain DSGVTQTPKHLITATGQRVTLRCSPRSGDLSVYWYQQSLDQGLQFLIQYYNGEERAKGNILERFSAQQFPDLHSELNLSSLELGDSALYFCASSGGRAVSSYNEQFFGPGTRLTVL.

The J gene is TRBJ2-5, the V gene TRBV18; the D gene is possibly TRBD1 (5 bases). The CDR3 totals 17 residues. The ends were cut back, 5 bases at V and 3 bases at J, with 22 bases in the middle. CDR1 KGHSH and CDR2 LQKENI come from the germline V gene. The CDR3 reads CASSDTPWTPTEETQYF. The CDR3 DNA is TGTGCCAGCTCAGACACTCCGTGGACACCGACCGAAGAGACCCAGTACTTC.

The rearrangement joins TRBV11-3 to TRBJ2-1, with 8 positions matching TRBD2. With 1 base clipped from V and 9 bases from J, the junction kept 5 bases outside the gene matches. CDR3 length: 14 residues. From germline, CDR1 is SGHNT and CDR2 YENEEA. The CDR3 sequence: CASSLAGRAREQFF. The CDR3 DNA sequence: TGTGCCAGCAGCTTAGCCGGGAGGGCCCGTGAGCAGTTCTTC.

J is TRBJ2-7 and V is TRBV11-2, with D possibly TRBD1 on 5 matching bases. CDR1 is SGHAT and CDR2 is FQNNGV in the germline V gene. This CDR3 is 14 amino acids long. Trimming shortened V by 4 bases and J by 3 bases, and 13 bases separated the two germline ends. The CDR3 nucleotides are TGTGCCAGCAGCTCCCTCCCCAGGGACTACGAGCAGTACTTC. This encodes CASSSLPRDYEQYF.

The V and J genes are TRBV11-2 and TRBJ2-7; 7 bases line up with TRBD1. Trimming at V came to 4 bases and at J to 3 bases, leaving 12 bases not matched to a gene. Germline V gene sequence: CDR1 SGHAT, CDR2 FQNNGV. There are 16 residues in the CDR3. The CDR3 region is CASSSYDTGAFYEQYF. CDR3 coding DNA: TGTGCCAGCAGCTCGTACGACACAGGGGCGTTCTACGAGCAGTACTTC.

CDR3 coding DNA: TGTGCCTGGAGCCCGGGTCCTAATAGCAATCAGCCCCAGCATTTT. It encodes CAWSPGPNSNQPQHF. The chain employs TRBV30 and TRBJ1-5; D unclear. Trimming cost V 3 bases and J 0 bases, with 12 bases left between them. The CDR3 length is 15 residues. Germline CDR1 is GTSNPN and CDR2 is SVGIG (reference sequence). Full variable domain (remainder filled in from reference TRBV30 and TRBJ1-5): SQTIHQWPATLVQPVGSPLSLECTVEGTSNPNLYWYRQAAGRGLQLLFYSVGIGQISSEVPQNLSASRPQDRQFILSSKKLLLSDSGFYLCAWSPGPNSNQPQHFGDGTRLSIL.

The rearrangement uses TRBV27 and TRBJ1-2; TRBD1 agrees at 9 bases. Looked up from germline, CDR1 is MNHEY and CDR2 is SMNVEV (reference sequence). There are 11 residues in the CDR3. Trimming cost V 8 bases and J 10 bases; bases outside gene matches: 5. In nucleotides, the CDR3 is TGTGCCAGCGGAAGACAGGGGGTCTACACCTTC. This translates into CASGRQGVYTF.

The gene calls are TRBV28 and TRBJ1-4, with D uncertain. Germline CDR1 is MDHEN and CDR2 is SYDVKM. The CDR3 sequence is 15 residues long. Trimming took off 5 bases at V and 0 bases at J, with 10 bases between the two ends. This CDR3 reads CASSLGSATNEKLFF. The CDR3 region has the DNA TGTGCCAGCAGTCTAGGGTCTGCAACTAATGAAAAACTGTTTTTT. The variable domain in full, completed from reference TRBV28 and TRBJ1-4, reads DVKVTQSSRYLVKRTGEKVFLECVQDMDHENMFWYRQDPGLGLRLIYFSYDVKMKEKGDIPEGYSVSREKKERFSLILESASTNQTSMYLCASSLGSATNEKLFFGSGTQLSVL.

The chain combines TRBV5-4 with TRBJ2-1, with D maybe TRBD1 (6 bases). The CDR3 sequence is 13 residues long. Trimming left V 5 bases short and J 2 bases short, with 8 bases between. CDR1 is SGHNT, CDR2 YYREEE, per germline (reference sequence). In nucleotides, the CDR3 is TGTGCCAGCAGGGACAGCACCTACAATGAGCAGTTCTTC. Amino acid sequence: CASRDSTYNEQFF.

This clone showed up just a few times. The chain carries TRBV6-5 and TRBJ2-2; 8 positions agree with TRBD2. V was clipped by 10 bases and J by 3 bases; unmatched bases: 10. The CDR3 is 15 residues long. Germline CDR1 reads MNHEY; CDR2 reads SVGAGI. The CDR3 DNA is TGTGCCACCGGGGGGGGCGGAGGGTACACCGGGGAGCTGTTTTTT. Its protein product is CATGGGGGYTGELFF.

This clone was detected once. CDR3 protein: CAIGGGERGLVGTYEQYF. As DNA, the CDR3 is TGTGCCATCGGAGGGGGTGAGCGGGGACTAGTAGGGACCTACGAGCAGTACTTC. The V gene is TRBV10-3, the J gene TRBJ2-7; 8 bases match TRBD2. The CDR3 runs to 18 residues. After removal of 8 bases from V and 2 bases from J, the junction contained 20 bases not matched to a gene. Germline V lookup: CDR1 ENHRY, CDR2 SYGVKD.

This sequence joins TRBV27 and TRBJ2-2, with 7 nucleotides matching TRBD1. The germline V gene encodes CDR1 MNHEY and CDR2 SMNVEV (reference sequence). CDR3 length: 13 amino acids. V lost 9 bases and J lost 2; bases outside the gene matches: 3. The CDR3 region has the DNA TGTGCCAGTTGGACAGGAAACACCGGGGAGCTGTTTTTT. Translated, it gives CASWTGNTGELFF.

This sequence joins TRBV6-1 and TRBJ1-1; D call uncertain. Per germline, CDR1 MNHNS and CDR2 SASEGT. Deletions cut 5 bases from V and 3 bases from J, with 7 bases between. CDR3 length: 12 amino acids. The CDR3 loop is CASSPAYTEAFF. CDR3 DNA: TGTGCCAGCAGTCCAGCTTACACTGAAGCTTTCTTT.

V and J are TRBV10-1 and TRBJ2-7, with 11 positions matching TRBD2. The CDR3 is 15 amino acids. In germline, CDR1 is WNHNN, CDR2 SYGVQD (reference sequence). V trimming: 5 bases; J trimming: 0 bases; junction bases outside the gene matches: 3. CDR3 residues: CASSTGTSGSYEQYF. The CDR3 nucleotides read TGCGCCAGCAGTACCGGGACTAGCGGCTCCTACGAGCAGTACTTC.

This CDR3 is CASSSIIGSGASSSYEQYF. The CDR3 DNA is TGTGCCAGCAGCTCTATTATCGGGTCAGGGGCCTCTAGCTCCTACGAGCAGTACTTC. V is TRBV7-8 and J is TRBJ2-7; D is perhaps TRBD1 (6 bases). V lost 4 bases and J lost 0, with 25 bases in between. CDR3 length: 19 residues. Germline values: CDR1 SGHVS, CDR2 FQNEAQ.

The genes are TRBV5-4 and TRBJ2-1, with D perhaps matching TRBD1 (6 bases). Germline V lookup: CDR1 SGHNT, CDR2 YYREEE (reference sequence). V dropped 4 bases and J dropped 4 bases, with 24 bases sitting between them. The CDR3 sequence is 18 residues long. The CDR3 is CASSTEKDTGILYNEQFF. The CDR3 region has the DNA TGTGCCAGCAGCACAGAGAAAGACACAGGGATTCTATACAATGAGCAGTTCTTC.

This clone has a handful of counts. The chain carries TRBV28 and TRBJ1-4; maybe TRBD1 (5 bases). In germline, CDR1 is MDHEN, CDR2 SYDVKM. The CDR3 is 13 amino acids. Trimming removed 1 base from V and 7 bases from J, with 7 bases in between. CDR3 in DNA: TGTGCCAGCAGTTTATCCGGGACTGAAAAACTGTTTTTT. Amino acid sequence: CASSLSGTEKLFF.

The chain links TRBV7-6 to TRBJ2-7; TRBD1 is a possible D gene (6 bases). The germline V and J ends were trimmed by 5 bases and 2 bases, with 10 bases remaining between them. The CDR3 length is 13 residues. CDR1 and CDR2 (germline): SGHVS, FNYEAQ. The CDR3 protein is CASSLGHPYEQYF. As DNA, the CDR3 is TGTGCCAGCAGCCTGGGACACCCCTACGAGCAGTACTTC.